Given below is one T cell receptor beta chain in context. Method: immunoSEQ multiplex PCR; TCRdb's copy keeps in-frame clones and lacks some. Counted here are roughly 250,000 clones, 70% to 90% occurring once; the ten biggest clones make up around 0.97%. The V and J ends lost 3 bases and 5 bases, in that order; junction bases with no gene match: 10. This CDR3 contains 17 residues. Germline assignment: CDR1 MGHRA and CDR2 YSYEKL. This record comes from a study of blood T cell repertoires in COVID-19. At the level of the study: Acute-phase and convalescent COVID-19 samples originated in the United States, Italy and Spain. Sample material is recorded as cDNA or gDNA derived from T cells, B-cell-depleted T cells, or PBMCs.

The sequence came from a man between 35 and 55 years old with acute or convalescent COVID-19. Sequenced material: peripheral blood. The rearrangement joins TRBV4-1 to TRBJ2-1, with 10 bases matching TRBD2. The CDR3 sequence: CASSQEHRLAGDNEQFF. The DNA of the CDR3 is TGCGCCAGCAGCCAGGAGCATCGGCTAGCGGGGGACAATGAGCAGTTCTTC.